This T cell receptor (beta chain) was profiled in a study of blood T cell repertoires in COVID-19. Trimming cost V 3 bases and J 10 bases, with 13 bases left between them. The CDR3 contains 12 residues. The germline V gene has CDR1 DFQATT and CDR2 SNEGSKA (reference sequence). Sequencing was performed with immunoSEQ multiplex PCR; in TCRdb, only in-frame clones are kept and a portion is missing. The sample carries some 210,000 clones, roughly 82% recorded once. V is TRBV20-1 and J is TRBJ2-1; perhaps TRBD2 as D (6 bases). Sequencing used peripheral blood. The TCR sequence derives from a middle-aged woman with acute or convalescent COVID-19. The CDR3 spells CSASAGRWEQFF. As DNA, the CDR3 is TGCAGTGCTAGTGCCGGGAGATGGGAGCAGTTCTTC.